Below are 5 T cell receptor beta chains sequenced from a single sample in a study of a mutant IDH1 vaccine in newly diagnosed glioma (dated by TCRdb to about 2021). Read against the paper, the sample's time point label means: week 47, end of study. A 20-mer mutant IDH1 peptide at 300 micrograms in Montanide made up each vaccine dose, which was injected subcutaneously together with topical imiquimod. These receptors' antigens are unknown. Library construction relied on the immunoSEQ multiplex PCR assay. TCRdb took over this immuneACCESS table, retaining in-frame rearrangements with V and J assigned. Such tables are incomplete; in checked studies, under half of the missing clones stem from an unresolved V gene, and the remainder is unexplained. This sample has roughly 34,000 clones in its table, and approximately 84% of those were observed once. 29% of the sample comes from the top ten. The sequences come from PBMCs, collected from a glioma patient whose treatment included an IDH1 peptide vaccine. These receptors were taken from a man aged 30-40 years with glioma.

The V and J genes are TRBV4-1 and TRBJ1-2; no firm D call. V lost 3 bases, J lost 3 bases, and 17 bases lay in between. Germline V gene sequence: CDR1 MGHRA, CDR2 YSYEKL. The CDR3 has 16 amino acids. The CDR3 loop is CASSHEIERGDYGYTF. For the CDR3, the DNA is TGCGCCAGCAGCCACGAAATAGAACGAGGCGACTATGGCTACACCTTC.

The chain recombines TRBV5-1 with TRBJ2-3; 9 positions match TRBD1. The CDR3 sequence is 14 residues long. Looked up from germline, CDR1 is SGHRS and CDR2 is YFSETQ. J lost 1 base, V lost 3 bases, and 0 bases had no gene match. The CDR3 region has the DNA TGCGCCAGCAGCTGGACAGGGGGCACAGATACGCAGTATTTT. This encodes CASSWTGGTDTQYF.

This chain links TRBV15 with TRBJ1-5; a weak D match, TRBD1 (5 bases). The CDR3 sequence is 13 residues long. V was clipped by 6 bases and J by 6 bases, with 12 bases between them. The germline V gene has CDR1 LNHNV and CDR2 YYDKDF (reference sequence). CDR3 sequence (DNA): TGTGCCACCAGGGACATTGAGAGTCAGCCCCAGCATTTT. This codes for CATRDIESQPQHF.

The rearrangement links TRBV7-9 to TRBJ1-2; D ambiguous. From germline, CDR1 is SEHNR and CDR2 FQNEAQ (reference sequence). The CDR3 spans 13 residues. The V and J ends lost 5 bases and 8 bases respectively, with 15 bases between them. The CDR3 sequence: CASSPDPLWGYTF. The CDR3 nucleotides are TGTGCCAGCAGCCCCGATCCCCTTTGGGGCTACACCTTC. Together with reference TRBV7-9 and TRBJ1-2, the CDR3 gives the full variable domain: DTGVSQNPRHKITKRGQNVTFRCDPISEHNRLYWYRQTLGQGPEFLTYFQNEAQLEKSRLLSDRFSAERPKGSFSTLEIQRTEQGDSAMYLCASSPDPLWGYTFGSGTRLTVV.

This clone was detected only once. The chain couples TRBV19 to TRBJ2-7; 8 nucleotides agree with TRBD2. The CDR3 totals 16 residues. Germline V gives CDR1 LNHDA, CDR2 SQIVND (reference sequence). V lost 3 bases and J lost 3; bases outside the gene matches: 10. This CDR3 is CASSIGSLAGIYEQYF. The CDR3 region has the DNA TGTGCCAGTAGTATCGGTTCGCTAGCGGGCATCTACGAGCAGTACTTC.